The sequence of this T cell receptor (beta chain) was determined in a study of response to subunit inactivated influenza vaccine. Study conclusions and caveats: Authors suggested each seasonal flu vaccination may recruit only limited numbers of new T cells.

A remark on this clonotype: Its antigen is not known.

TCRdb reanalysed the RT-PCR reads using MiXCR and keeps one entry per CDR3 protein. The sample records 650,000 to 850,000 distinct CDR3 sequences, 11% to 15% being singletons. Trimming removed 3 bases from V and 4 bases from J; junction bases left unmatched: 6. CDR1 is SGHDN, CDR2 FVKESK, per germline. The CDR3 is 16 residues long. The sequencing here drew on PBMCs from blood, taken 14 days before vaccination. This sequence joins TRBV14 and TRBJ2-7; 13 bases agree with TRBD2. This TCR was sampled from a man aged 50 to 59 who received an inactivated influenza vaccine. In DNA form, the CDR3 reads TGTGCCAGCAGCCACGGGACTAGCGGGAAGTCGTACGAGCAGTACTTC. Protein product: CASSHGTSGKSYEQYF.